Presented here are 18 T cell receptor beta chains from one specimen sequenced in a study of T-cell reconstitution after alpha-beta-depleted transplantation in children. It was with unique molecular identifiers that the TCRbeta library was prepared. TCRdb used MiXCR to reprocess the PCR reads, holding one entry per CDR3 protein. Of approximately 220,000 distinct CDR3 sequences in the sample, under 20% were seen once. The material sequenced was PBMCs, mostly from graft donor cells, taken 360 days after TCRalphabeta/CD19-depleted stem cell transplant. These receptors were collected from a male patient under 10 years old who had a stem cell transplant for acute lymphoblastic leukemia, so the T cells may come from the graft donor.

In this sample, this clonotype turned up a few times. The chain uses TRBV7-9 and TRBJ2-3; no reliable D call. The CDR3 extends over 13 amino acids. Germline CDR1 SEHNR, CDR2 FQNEAQ (reference sequence). V was clipped by 1 base and J by 5 bases, with 7 bases between them. The CDR3 DNA reads TGTGCCAGCAGCTTAGTTGGGCTAGATACGCAGTATTTT. This sequence encodes CASSLVGLDTQYF.

This clonotype has only a few counts. The V call is TRBV5-1, the J call TRBJ2-7, with 7 bases matching TRBD1. There are 13 residues in the CDR3. CDR1 SGHRS and CDR2 YFSETQ come from the germline V gene. The trim removed 3 bases at V and 4 bases at J, leaving 4 bases unmatched. The CDR3 DNA reads TGCGCCAGCAGCTGGGACAGAGAGTACGAGCAGTACTTC. Translated, it gives CASSWDREYEQYF.

This clonotype was picked up a small number of times. V and J are TRBV4-3 and TRBJ1-4; TRBD1 agrees at 8 bases. The junction had 8 bases not matched to a gene; V was cut back by 3 bases and J by 5 bases. The CDR3 has 16 residues. Germline CDR1 reads LGHNA; CDR2 reads YSLEER. In DNA form, the CDR3 reads TGCGCCAGCAGCCAGCGGACCGGGACAGGCAATGAAAAACTGTTTTTT. This codes for CASSQRTGTGNEKLFF.

This chain connects TRBV7-6 to TRBJ2-3; TRBD2 might be the D (6 bases). Germline values: CDR1 SGHVS, CDR2 FNYEAQ. V dropped 5 bases and J dropped 2 bases, with 20 bases sitting between them. The CDR3 contains 17 residues. The CDR3 protein is CASSPGLGRLLTDTQYF. Here the CDR3 DNA reads TGTGCCAGCAGCCCAGGGTTGGGGAGGCTGCTCACAGATACGCAGTATTTT.

This clonotype was detected many times. The chain has TRBV12-3 or TRBV12-4 and TRBJ2-7; no reliable D call. The CDR3 contains 14 residues. Trimming shortened V by 0 bases and J by 2 bases, and 8 bases separated the two germline ends. Here the CDR3 reads CASSLAYQAYEQYF. The CDR3 DNA reads TGTGCCAGCAGTTTAGCGTATCAGGCCTACGAGCAGTACTTC.

This sequence joins TRBV18 and TRBJ2-2; D is ambiguous. CDR1 is KGHSH and CDR2 is LQKENI in the germline V gene. Trimming cost V 3 bases and J 0 bases, with 5 bases left between them. The CDR3 is made up of 14 amino acids. Here the CDR3 reads CASSPFSNTGELFF. As DNA, the CDR3 is TGTGCCAGCTCACCCTTTTCGAACACCGGGGAGCTGTTTTTT.

The table lists this clonotype with a few counts. The chain is built from TRBV7-9 and TRBJ2-7; 8 bases are shared with TRBD2. The germline gives CDR1 SEHNR, CDR2 FQNEAQ (reference sequence). This CDR3 comprises 15 residues. Trimming took 1 base from V and 5 from J; bases not matched to a gene: 7. This chain's CDR3 is CASSLESGGPHEQYF. CDR3 in DNA: TGTGCCAGCAGCTTAGAGTCGGGGGGGCCTCACGAGCAGTACTTC. Together with reference TRBV7-9 and TRBJ2-7, the CDR3 gives the full variable domain: DTGVSQNPRHKITKRGQNVTFRCDPISEHNRLYWYRQTLGQGPEFLTYFQNEAQLEKSRLLSDRFSAERPKGSFSTLEIQRTEQGDSAMYLCASSLESGGPHEQYFGPGTRLTVT.

This clonotype was seen ten or more times. This chain joins TRBV12-3 or TRBV12-4 and TRBJ1-1, with D perhaps matching TRBD1 (5 bases). This CDR3 contains 13 residues. Trimming left V 5 bases short and J 10 bases short, with 17 bases between. For the CDR3, the DNA is TGTGCCAGCAGTCCCTCGCAAGGCGGGGGAGCTTTCTTT. This translates into CASSPSQGGGAFF.

The chain employs TRBV20-1 and TRBJ2-5, with 7 bases matching TRBD2. The CDR3 has 14 amino acids. J lost 2 bases, V lost 0 bases, and 3 bases had no gene match. From germline, CDR1 is DFQATT and CDR2 SNEGSKA (reference sequence). The CDR3 DNA reads as TGCAGTGCTAGAGAAGCTAGCGGACAAGAGACCCAGTACTTC. Residues: CSAREASGQETQYF.

In this sample, this clonotype turned up a few times. The chain links TRBV7-9 to TRBJ2-1; 9 nucleotides match TRBD2. The germline V gene encodes CDR1 SEHNR and CDR2 FQNEAQ (reference sequence). This CDR3 contains 15 residues. Losses at the gene ends were 3 bases for V and 7 bases for J; bases not matched to a gene: 7. In DNA form, the CDR3 reads TGTGCCAGCAGCTTCACGGTAGCGGGGGTTAATGAGCAGTTCTTC. This gives the protein CASSFTVAGVNEQFF.

This clonotype was observed a handful of times. The rearrangement joins TRBV15 to TRBJ1-3; D possibly corresponds to TRBD1 (6 bases). Germline assignment: CDR1 LNHNV and CDR2 YYDKDF (reference sequence). V was clipped by 2 bases and J by 0 bases, with 14 bases between them. This CDR3 spans 17 amino acids. The chain's CDR3 is CATSRSGGLFSGNTIYF. The DNA for the CDR3 is TGTGCCACCAGCAGATCCGGGGGGCTTTTCTCTGGAAACACCATATATTTT.

The V and J genes are TRBV20-1 and TRBJ2-5; 8 bases are a match to TRBD2. Germline loops: CDR1 DFQATT, CDR2 SNEGSKA (reference sequence). The CDR3 has 13 amino acids. V was clipped by 5 bases and J by 5 bases; unmatched bases: 7. As DNA, the CDR3 is TGCAGTGCTTACGGGACTAGACAGGAGACCCAGTACTTC. It is translated as CSAYGTRQETQYF.

The CDR3 reads CASSLRFDKYTDTQYF. Written as DNA, the CDR3 is TGTGCCAGCAGCTTAAGGTTTGACAAGTACACAGATACGCAGTATTTT. This chain joins TRBV7-8 and TRBJ2-3; D uncertain. The CDR3 has 16 amino acids. Germline V CDR1 and CDR2: SGHVS, FQNEAQ. Trimming removed 2 bases at V and 2 bases at J, with 14 bases between.

The rearrangement joins TRBV6-1 to TRBJ2-3; 14 bases agree with TRBD2. The junction had 8 bases not matched to a gene; V was cut back by 7 bases and J by 5 bases. The germline CDR1 and CDR2 sequences are MNHNS and SASEGT. CDR3 length: 16 residues. Here the CDR3 DNA reads TGTGCCAGCAATCCGGGGGGACTAGCGGGGGTAGATACGCAGTATTTT. Protein sequence: CASNPGGLAGVDTQYF.

The chain joins TRBV4-2 to TRBJ1-2; possible D gene TRBD1, 6 bases. The CDR3 consists of 14 residues. The V gene lost 3 bases and the J gene lost 1 base, with 9 bases spanning the gap. Germline V gene data show CDR1 as LGHNA and CDR2 as YNFKEQ. The CDR3 DNA reads as TGTGCCAGCAGCCAGGTCAGGGGTAACTATGGCTACACCTTC. Translated, it gives CASSQVRGNYGYTF.

This clonotype has at least ten counts. The V gene is TRBV5-1, the J gene TRBJ1-2; 8 nucleotides match TRBD1. The length of the CDR3 is 14 residues. J was trimmed by 6 bases and V by 3 bases; bases with no gene match: 7. The germline gives CDR1 SGHRS, CDR2 YFSETQ. The CDR3 nucleotides are TGCGCCAGCAGCTCTCGACAGGGGTTCCATGGCTACACCTTC. It yields the protein CASSSRQGFHGYTF.

This clonotype appeared a few times. The chain couples TRBV9 to TRBJ1-2; the D is unclear. The CDR3 runs 12 residues. Germline V CDR1 and CDR2: SGDLS, YYNGEE. V lost 4 bases, J lost 1 base, and 5 bases lay in between. Here the CDR3 reads CASSRVNYGYTF. DNA of the CDR3: TGTGCCAGCAGCAGGGTTAACTATGGCTACACCTTC.

The rearrangement joins TRBV20-1 to TRBJ1-3; D is ambiguous. Trimming removed 6 bases at V and 3 bases at J, with 15 bases between. CDR3 size: 14 residues. Per the germline V gene, CDR1 is DFQATT and CDR2 is SNEGSKA (reference sequence). DNA of the CDR3: TGCAGTGCCCGGTCGCGGGCCAGTGGAAACACCATATATTTT. As protein: CSARSRASGNTIYF.